The next 10 T cell receptor beta chains were all read from a single sample in a study of blood T cell repertoires in COVID-19. Method: immunoSEQ multiplex PCR; TCRdb's copy keeps in-frame clones and lacks some. The sample holds a few hundred thousand clones, about 88% seen once. The sequencing input was PBMCs or T cells enriched from blood (not recorded which). The receptor source for this set is a young woman who had been exposed to COVID-19.

The chain combines TRBV28 with TRBJ2-7, with no clear D. The CDR3 spans 14 residues. The germline V gene has CDR1 MDHEN and CDR2 SYDVKM. V was clipped by 5 bases and J by 3 bases, with 14 bases between them. The CDR3 spells CASSPFQLSYEQYF. The CDR3 coding sequence is TGTGCCAGCAGTCCCTTCCAGTTAAGCTACGAGCAGTACTTC.

This clone was observed a handful of times. The rearrangement joins TRBV6-4 to TRBJ1-3; 7 nucleotides align to TRBD1. The trim removed 4 bases at V and 0 bases at J, leaving 15 bases unmatched. The CDR3 spans 19 residues. Looked up from germline, CDR1 is MRHNA and CDR2 is SNTAGT. CDR3 in DNA: TGTGCCAGCAGTGCCGGGACAGCCTCTCTTAACCTCTCTGGAAACACCATATATTTT. It is translated as CASSAGTASLNLSGNTIYF.

This CDR3 reads CASSPTGLGQPQHF. The CDR3 DNA reads as TGTGCCAGCTCACCAACAGGGCTTGGTCAGCCCCAGCATTTT. The chain is built from TRBV18 and TRBJ1-5; weak D call: TRBD1 (6 bases). V shed 2 bases and J shed 6 bases, with 11 bases lying between them. The CDR3 extends over 14 amino acids. Germline CDR1 and CDR2: KGHSH and LQKENI.

The genes are TRBV9 and TRBJ2-1; D is perhaps TRBD2 (6 bases). The CDR3 consists of 15 residues. Deletions cut 4 bases from V and 8 bases from J, with 19 bases between. From germline, CDR1 is SGDLS and CDR2 YYNGEE. The CDR3 protein is CASSIGTGVLDEQFF. DNA for the CDR3: TGTGCCAGCAGCATTGGGACTGGAGTATTAGATGAGCAGTTCTTC.

The rearrangement uses TRBV28 and TRBJ1-2; 7 nucleotides match TRBD1. V lost 5 bases and J lost 4; bases outside the gene matches: 7. The germline CDR1 and CDR2 sequences are MDHEN and SYDVKM. The CDR3 contains 14 residues. CDR3 amino acids: CASSTPGQSYGYTF. CDR3 DNA sequence: TGTGCCAGCAGTACACCGGGACAGTCCTATGGCTACACCTTC.

This clone has a single count. CDR3 sequence (DNA): TGTGCCAGCAGCTTAGTCGGGGGTTCAAGCACAGATACGCAGTATTTT. Amino acid sequence: CASSLVGGSSTDTQYF. This sequence joins TRBV5-4 and TRBJ2-3, with D possibly matching TRBD2 (6 bases). Deletions cut 2 bases from V and 0 bases from J, with 13 bases between. Germline CDR1 is SGHNT and CDR2 is YYREEE (reference sequence). This CDR3 has 16 residues.

V is TRBV11-2 and J is TRBJ1-2; D uncertain. Trimming left V 3 bases short and J 1 base short, with 9 bases between. The CDR3 has 14 amino acids. CDR1 is SGHAT, CDR2 FQNNGV, per germline. CDR3 bases: TGTGCCAGCAGCTTCCGGGAGCATAACTATGGCTACACCTTC. Residues: CASSFREHNYGYTF. The entire variable domain, with the rest obtained from reference TRBV11-2 and TRBJ1-2, is as follows: EAGVAQSPRYKIIEKRQSVAFWCNPISGHATLYWYQQILGQGPKLLIQFQNNGVVDDSQLPKDRFSAERLKGVDSTLKIQPAKLEDSAVYLCASSFREHNYGYTFGSGTRLTVV.

The genes are TRBV11-2 and TRBJ2-7; a possible D gene is TRBD1 (5 bases). V lost 7 bases and J lost 3, with 22 bases in between. CDR3 length: 16 residues. In germline, CDR1 is SGHAT, CDR2 FQNNGV. CDR3 sequence: CASTYPQGLANYEQYF. In DNA, the CDR3 is TGTGCCAGCACCTACCCGCAGGGCTTGGCAAACTACGAGCAGTACTTC.

To note about this clone: Relative to the germline gene, one junction end is altered; a read error may explain this. The chain employs TRBV6-5 and TRBJ2-7; 8 nucleotides align to TRBD2. The CDR3 runs 15 residues. Looked up from germline, CDR1 is MNHEY and CDR2 is SVGAGI. Here the CDR3 reads CATSLWLAGSYEQYF. CDR3 sequence (DNA): TGTGCCACCAGTCTGTGGCTAGCGGGCTCCTACGAGCAGTACTTC.

V gene TRBV27 combines with J gene TRBJ1-5; 9 nucleotides agree with TRBD1. Germline CDR1 and CDR2: MNHEY and SMNVEV (reference sequence). The junction had 1 base not matched to a gene; V was cut back by 3 bases and J by 1 base. The CDR3 is made up of 15 amino acids. CDR3: CASSLTGGSNQPQHF. The CDR3 coding sequence is TGTGCCAGCAGTTTGACAGGGGGAAGCAATCAGCCCCAGCATTTT.